These 26 T cell receptor beta chains originate from one sample sequenced in a study of T-cell reconstitution after alpha-beta-depleted transplantation in children. The TCRbeta library incorporated unique molecular identifiers. Each CDR3 protein is one row after TCRdb ran MiXCR on the PCR reads. The sample carries 600,000 or so distinct CDR3 sequences, roughly 23% recorded once. Material: PBMCs, mostly from graft donor cells, obtained 360 days after TCRalphabeta/CD19-depleted stem cell transplant. The receptors stem from a boy less than two years old who had a stem cell transplant for acute myeloid leukemia, so the T cells may come from the graft donor.

This clonotype was seen many times. The J gene is TRBJ2-3, the V gene TRBV7-2, with 12 positions matching TRBD2. This CDR3 spans 16 amino acids. Germline CDR1 and CDR2: SGHTA and FQGNSA. J gave up 4 bases and V 5 bases, and 7 bases lay outside the gene matches. CDR3 in amino acids: CASSPVLAGGPDTQYF. The CDR3 coding sequence is TGTGCCAGCAGCCCCGTACTAGCGGGGGGTCCAGATACGCAGTATTTT.

This clonotype was recorded many times. This rearrangement joins TRBV28 to TRBJ2-5; D remains unclear. The CDR3 runs 13 residues. Germline V gene lookup returns CDR1 MDHEN and CDR2 SYDVKM. The V and J ends lost 8 bases and 0 bases respectively, with 10 bases between them. This CDR3 is CASSSGHQETQYF. CDR3 nucleotide sequence: TGTGCCAGCTCCTCGGGTCACCAAGAGACCCAGTACTTC.

Many counts were recorded for this clonotype. The rearrangement links TRBV12-3 or TRBV12-4 to TRBJ1-2; weak D call: TRBD1 (6 bases). This CDR3 has 13 amino acids. V was clipped by 6 bases and J by 5 bases, with 13 bases between them. CDR3 sequence reads: CASSQQGPYGYTF. The CDR3 DNA reads TGTGCCAGCAGCCAACAGGGCCCATATGGCTACACCTTC.

This chain joins TRBV10-3 and TRBJ1-1; 7 bases match TRBD1. Per the germline V gene, CDR1 is ENHRY and CDR2 is SYGVKD. CDR3 size: 12 residues. Trimming at V came to 7 bases and at J to 4 bases, leaving 3 bases not matched to a gene. CDR3 sequence: CAINPGGTEAFF. The CDR3, as DNA: TGTGCCATCAATCCAGGGGGCACTGAAGCTTTCTTT.

This clonotype appeared many times. The chain recombines TRBV6-5 with TRBJ1-2, with 7 bases matching TRBD1. CDR1 MNHEY and CDR2 SVGAGI come from the germline V gene. The V and J ends lost 4 bases and 2 bases, in that order; junction bases with no gene match: 1. There are 13 residues in the CDR3. DNA of the CDR3: TGTGCCAGCAGTTCGACAGGGAACTATGGCTACACCTTC. This encodes CASSSTGNYGYTF.

There are many counts of this clonotype. This sequence joins TRBV28 and TRBJ2-5; possible D gene TRBD2, 6 bases. V was trimmed by 3 bases and J by 1 base, leaving 9 bases between them. This CDR3 is 14 amino acids long. The V gene's germline CDR1 is MDHEN and CDR2 SYDVKM. Here the CDR3 reads CASSFLGLQETQYF. DNA of the CDR3: TGTGCCAGCAGTTTTCTGGGACTCCAAGAGACCCAGTACTTC.

The chain links TRBV29-1 to TRBJ2-1; D perhaps matches TRBD1 (5 bases). This CDR3 has 14 residues. Trimming cost V 0 bases and J 6 bases, with 12 bases left between them. The germline V gene encodes CDR1 SQVTM and CDR2 ANQGSEA. The CDR3 protein is CSVEEGRVGNEQFF. CDR3 DNA: TGCAGCGTTGAAGAAGGCAGGGTGGGCAATGAGCAGTTCTTC.

This clonotype showed up many times. V gene TRBV6-5 combines with J gene TRBJ2-2, with D uncertain. The CDR3 has 17 amino acids. V dropped 4 bases and J dropped 3 bases, with 18 bases sitting between them. Germline V gene sequence: CDR1 MNHEY, CDR2 SVGAGI. The CDR3 loop is CASSSDGVQSDTGELFF. CDR3 bases: TGTGCCAGCAGTTCCGACGGAGTTCAGTCTGACACCGGGGAGCTGTTTTTT.

This clonotype was seen only a few times. In DNA form, the CDR3 reads TGCAGTGCTAGTCTCCGGGTCACCGGGGAGCTGTTTTTT. Translating it yields CSASLRVTGELFF. The chain employs TRBV20-1 and TRBJ2-2, with unresolved D. V was shortened by 3 bases and J by 4 bases, with 9 bases between the two germline ends. This CDR3 contains 13 residues. CDR1 is DFQATT, CDR2 SNEGSKA, per germline (reference sequence).

In its sample, this clonotype was seen many times. The rearrangement links TRBV6-5 to TRBJ1-1, with a possible D match to TRBD1 (6 bases). The CDR3 consists of 14 residues. V was clipped by 4 bases and J by 5 bases, with 14 bases between them. The germline CDR1 and CDR2 sequences are MNHEY and SVGAGI. CDR3 sequence: CASSSRTEGTEAFF. The CDR3 DNA reads TGTGCCAGCAGTTCCCGGACAGAAGGGACTGAAGCTTTCTTT.

This clonotype has ten or more counts. This sequence joins TRBV20-1 and TRBJ1-5; D may be TRBD1 (6 bases). The CDR3 runs to 14 residues. Deletions cut 3 bases from V and 0 bases from J, with 9 bases between. Germline assignment: CDR1 DFQATT and CDR2 SNEGSKA (reference sequence). CDR3 in DNA: TGCAGTGCTAGTAGGGGGGGTAGCAATCAGCCCCAGCATTTT. Translation: CSASRGGSNQPQHF.

The genes are TRBV9 and TRBJ2-1; 8 bases are a match to TRBD2. CDR1 is SGDLS and CDR2 is YYNGEE in the germline V gene. V shed 2 bases, J shed 4 bases, and the junction held 5 bases outside the gene matches. The CDR3 is 15 amino acids. The CDR3 is CASSVRAGAYNEQFF. CDR3 in DNA: TGTGCCAGCAGCGTCAGAGCGGGGGCGTACAATGAGCAGTTCTTC.

This clonotype has at least ten counts. The gene calls are TRBV20-1 and TRBJ2-1; TRBD1 might be the D (6 bases). The CDR3 covers 12 residues. Germline values: CDR1 DFQATT, CDR2 SNEGSKA (reference sequence). V was cut by 7 bases and J by 5 bases, with 12 bases left in between. The CDR3: CSVGTLNNEQFF. CDR3 nucleotide sequence: TGCAGTGTTGGGACATTAAACAATGAGCAGTTCTTC.

This clonotype was counted at least ten times. The V gene is TRBV7-6, the J gene TRBJ2-5; D is ambiguous. The V gene lost 1 base and the J gene lost 0 bases, with 9 bases spanning the gap. Germline CDR1 is SGHVS and CDR2 is FNYEAQ. There are 15 residues in the CDR3. DNA of the CDR3: TGTGCCAGCAGCTTAGTGGGCCGCGACCAAGAGACCCAGTACTTC. Its protein is CASSLVGRDQETQYF.

The chain employs TRBV20-1 and TRBJ2-3; 9 positions match TRBD2. The CDR3 consists of 16 residues. The germline V gene has CDR1 DFQATT and CDR2 SNEGSKA (reference sequence). The V segment lost 6 bases and the J segment 4 bases; nucleotides outside the gene matches: 14. The CDR3 nucleotides are TGCAGTGCGCACGCTCTTTTTAGCGGGGGAGCAGATACGCAGTATTTT. Residues: CSAHALFSGGADTQYF.

Ten or more counts support this clonotype. The DNA of the CDR3 is TGCAGTGCGGCAGGACTAGCGGGCACAGATACGCAGTATTTT. Translating it yields CSAAGLAGTDTQYF. The chain joins TRBV20-1 to TRBJ2-3; 10 positions match TRBD2. Germline trimming cut 6 bases from V and 1 base from J; bases unmatched to any gene: 4. The germline CDR1 and CDR2 sequences are DFQATT and SNEGSKA (reference sequence). CDR3 length: 14 amino acids.

This clonotype was recorded at least ten times. The genes are TRBV6-5 and TRBJ2-5, with D perhaps matching TRBD2 (5 bases). There are 14 residues in the CDR3. Trimming took 2 bases from V and 4 from J, leaving 11 bases between them. The germline V gene has CDR1 MNHEY and CDR2 SVGAGI. The CDR3 is CASSYVTGTETQYF. The CDR3 region has the DNA TGTGCCAGCAGTTACGTAACGGGAACAGAGACCCAGTACTTC.

V is TRBV12-3 or TRBV12-4 and J is TRBJ1-5; TRBD1 agrees at 7 bases. The CDR3 runs 18 residues. V shed 5 bases and J 0 bases; nucleotides not matched to a gene: 13. The CDR3 DNA reads as TGTGCCAGCAGTCCACACCTGGGACAGCTTTATAGCAATCAGCCCCAGCATTTT. Amino acid sequence: CASSPHLGQLYSNQPQHF.

This clonotype appeared a few times. The chain couples TRBV9 to TRBJ2-2; 11 bases match TRBD2. CDR1 is SGDLS and CDR2 is YYNGEE in the germline V gene. The CDR3 is 19 residues long. With V trimmed by 0 bases and J by 4 bases, 11 bases remained unmatched. The CDR3 reads CASSVATGLAGGSTGELFF. The CDR3 nucleotides read TGTGCCAGCAGCGTAGCTACTGGGCTAGCGGGGGGTAGCACCGGGGAGCTGTTTTTT.

The V gene is TRBV11-2, the J gene TRBJ1-6, with D unresolved. The V end was cut by 10 bases, the J end by 0 bases, with 7 bases between. Germline V gives CDR1 SGHAT, CDR2 FQNNGV. The CDR3 is 13 residues long. The chain's CDR3 is CATQSSYNSPLHF. As DNA, the CDR3 is TGTGCCACCCAAAGCTCCTATAATTCACCCCTCCACTTT.

V is TRBV4-3 and J is TRBJ1-2; the D gene is possibly TRBD1 (6 bases). The CDR3 has 15 amino acids. Germline CDR1 and CDR2: LGHNA and YSLEER. Trimming pared 2 bases from V and 6 bases from J, leaving 16 bases between. CDR3 region: CASSQRGQRSHGYTF. The CDR3 coding sequence is TGCGCCAGCAGCCAAAGAGGACAGCGAAGCCATGGCTACACCTTC.

This clonotype was detected a few times. The V gene is TRBV2, the J gene TRBJ2-3; the match to TRBD1 covers 7 bases. V trimming: 9 bases; J trimming: 2 bases; junction bases outside the gene matches: 5. CDR1 is SNHLY, CDR2 FYNNEI, per germline. CDR3 length: 13 amino acids. In DNA, the CDR3 is TGTGCCAGGGGACAGACCCCCACAGATACGCAGTATTTT. It specifies CARGQTPTDTQYF.

The rearrangement uses TRBV27 and TRBJ2-7, with unresolved D. Deletions cut 4 bases from V and 4 bases from J, with 11 bases between. The CDR3 extends over 13 amino acids. Germline-derived CDR1 and CDR2 are MNHEY and SMNVEV (reference sequence). Written as DNA, the CDR3 is TGTGCCAGCAGTTCGAGGCAGCTGTACGAGCAGTACTTC. Amino acids: CASSSRQLYEQYF.

This clonotype has just a few counts. The V call is TRBV28, the J call TRBJ2-5; tentative D call: TRBD2 (5 bases). Trimming stripped 2 bases from V and 5 bases from J, with 15 bases between. Germline V gene sequence: CDR1 MDHEN, CDR2 SYDVKM. The CDR3 length is 15 residues. The CDR3: CASSLRAPSGETQYF. The CDR3 DNA is TGTGCCAGCAGTTTACGGGCGCCGTCGGGGGAGACCCAGTACTTC.

The chain has TRBV28 and TRBJ1-1; D not certain. The CDR3 sequence is 13 residues long. The germline CDR1 and CDR2 sequences are MDHEN and SYDVKM. V was pared by 5 bases and J by 0 bases, with 7 bases between. In DNA form, the CDR3 reads TGTGCCAGCAGTCATGATATGAACACTGAAGCTTTCTTT. Amino acids: CASSHDMNTEAFF.

In its sample, this clonotype was seen a few times. The chain couples TRBV6-1 to TRBJ2-5; TRBD2 matches at 7 bases. Germline V gene data show CDR1 as MNHNS and CDR2 as SASEGT. Trimming at V came to 5 bases and at J to 4 bases, leaving 19 bases not matched to a gene. This CDR3 comprises 18 residues. This CDR3 is CASSPDSLRPGGGETQYF. DNA of the CDR3: TGTGCCAGCAGTCCGGACTCACTCAGACCCGGCGGGGGAGAGACCCAGTACTTC.